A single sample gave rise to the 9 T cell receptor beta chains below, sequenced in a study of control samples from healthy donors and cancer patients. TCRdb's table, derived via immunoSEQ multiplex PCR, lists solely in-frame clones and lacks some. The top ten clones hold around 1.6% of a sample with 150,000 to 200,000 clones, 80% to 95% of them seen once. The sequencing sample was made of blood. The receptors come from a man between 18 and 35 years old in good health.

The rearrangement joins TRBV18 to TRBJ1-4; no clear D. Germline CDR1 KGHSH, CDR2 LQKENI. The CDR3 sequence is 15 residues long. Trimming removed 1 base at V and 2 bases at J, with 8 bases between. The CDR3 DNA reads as TGTGCCAGCTCACCACAGGGAAGCACTAATGAAAAACTGTTTTTT. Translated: CASSPQGSTNEKLFF.

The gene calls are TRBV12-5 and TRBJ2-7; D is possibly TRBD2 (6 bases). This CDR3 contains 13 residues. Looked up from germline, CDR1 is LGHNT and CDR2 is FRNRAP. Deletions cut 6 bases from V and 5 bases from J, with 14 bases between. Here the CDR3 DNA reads TGTGCTAGTGGGAAGGGACTCCCGAACGAGCAGTACTTC. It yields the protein CASGKGLPNEQYF. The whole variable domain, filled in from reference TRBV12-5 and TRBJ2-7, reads DARVTQTPRHKVTEMGQEVTMRCQPILGHNTVFWYRQTMMQGLELLAYFRNRAPLDDSGMPKDRFSAEMPDATLATLKIQPSEPRDSAVYFCASGKGLPNEQYFGPGTRLTVT.

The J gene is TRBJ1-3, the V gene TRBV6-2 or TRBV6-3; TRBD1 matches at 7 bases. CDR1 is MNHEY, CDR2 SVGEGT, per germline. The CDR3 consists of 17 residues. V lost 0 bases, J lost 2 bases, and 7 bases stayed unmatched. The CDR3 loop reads CASSYSSRTGAGNTIYF. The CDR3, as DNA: TGTGCCAGCAGTTACTCGTCGCGAACAGGGGCTGGAAACACCATATATTTT.

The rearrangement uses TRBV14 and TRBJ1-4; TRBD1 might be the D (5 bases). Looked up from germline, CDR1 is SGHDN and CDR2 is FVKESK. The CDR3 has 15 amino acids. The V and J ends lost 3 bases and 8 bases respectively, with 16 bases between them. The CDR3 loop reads CASSQYGARGEKLFF. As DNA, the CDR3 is TGTGCCAGCAGCCAGTACGGGGCCCGGGGGGAAAAACTGTTTTTT. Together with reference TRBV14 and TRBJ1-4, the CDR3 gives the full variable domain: EAGVTQFPSHSVIEKGQTVTLRCDPISGHDNLYWYRRVMGKEIKFLLHFVKESKQDESGMPNNRFLAERTGGTYSTLKVQPAELEDSGVYFCASSQYGARGEKLFFGSGTQLSVL.

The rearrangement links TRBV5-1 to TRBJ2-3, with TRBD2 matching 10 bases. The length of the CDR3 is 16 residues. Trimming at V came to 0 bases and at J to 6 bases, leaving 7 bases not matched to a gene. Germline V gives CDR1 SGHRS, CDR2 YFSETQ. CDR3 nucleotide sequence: TGCGCCAGCAGCTTGGTTCCAGCGGGGGGGTACGATACGCAGTATTTT. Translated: CASSLVPAGGYDTQYF.

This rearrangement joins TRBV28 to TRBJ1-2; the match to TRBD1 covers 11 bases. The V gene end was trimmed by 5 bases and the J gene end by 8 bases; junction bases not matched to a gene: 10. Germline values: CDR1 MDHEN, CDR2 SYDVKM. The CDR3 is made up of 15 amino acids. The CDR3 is CASSRGGQGAHGYTF. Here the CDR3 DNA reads TGTGCCAGCAGTAGGGGAGGACAGGGGGCTCACGGCTACACCTTC.

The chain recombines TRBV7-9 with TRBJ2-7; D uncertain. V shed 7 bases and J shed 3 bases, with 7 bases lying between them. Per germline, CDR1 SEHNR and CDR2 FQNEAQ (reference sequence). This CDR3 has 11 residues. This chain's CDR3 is CASTPIYEQYF. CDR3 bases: TGTGCCAGCACTCCGATCTACGAGCAGTACTTC.

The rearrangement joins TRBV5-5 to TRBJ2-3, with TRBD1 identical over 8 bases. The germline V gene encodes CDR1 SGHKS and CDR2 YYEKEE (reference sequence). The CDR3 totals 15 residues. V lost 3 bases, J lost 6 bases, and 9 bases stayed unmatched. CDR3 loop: CASSSGQGKTDTQYF. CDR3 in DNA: TGTGCCAGCAGCTCAGGACAGGGTAAAACGGATACGCAGTATTTT.

The CDR3 DNA is TGCAGTGCTAGTATCGGGGTGACGCCTGAAGCTTTCTTT. It is translated as CSASIGVTPEAFF. This chain uses TRBV20-1 with TRBJ1-1, with D uncertain. The CDR3 sequence is 13 residues long. V gave up 3 bases and J gave up 6 bases, with 14 bases separating them. The germline gives CDR1 DFQATT, CDR2 SNEGSKA (reference sequence).